The clone carrying this TCR beta chain was detected only a few times. No antigen is known for it. 60 Vbeta and 13 Jbeta primers were used in PCR. Assay: immunoSEQ multiplex PCR; the TCRdb copy retains only in-frame clones and omits some. This sample has 90,000 to 140,000 clones, with roughly 15% found just once. Losses at the gene ends were 4 bases for V and 1 base for J; bases not matched to a gene: 8. Germline lookup yields CDR1 SGHRS and CDR2 YFSETQ. The CDR3 is made up of 17 amino acids. Among the donors, all were healthy bone marrow donors. This entry belongs to a study of cytomegalovirus exposure and HLA in healthy donors. Overall study results and limits: The authors listed around 150 TCR beta chains as cytomegalovirus-associated. Immune exposure information comprised only CMV serostatus. Exclusion applied to some V segments, including TRBV6-2 and TRBV6-3, as they were indistinguishable.

Sequencing was performed on PBMCs. This receptor was identified in a female donor in good health and CMV-seronegative. This rearrangement joins TRBV5-1 to TRBJ2-1; 10 nucleotides agree with TRBD2. CDR3 amino acids: CASSTGLAEVSYNEQFF. CDR3 in DNA: TGCGCCAGCAGCACCGGACTAGCGGAGGTATCCTACAATGAGCAGTTCTTC.